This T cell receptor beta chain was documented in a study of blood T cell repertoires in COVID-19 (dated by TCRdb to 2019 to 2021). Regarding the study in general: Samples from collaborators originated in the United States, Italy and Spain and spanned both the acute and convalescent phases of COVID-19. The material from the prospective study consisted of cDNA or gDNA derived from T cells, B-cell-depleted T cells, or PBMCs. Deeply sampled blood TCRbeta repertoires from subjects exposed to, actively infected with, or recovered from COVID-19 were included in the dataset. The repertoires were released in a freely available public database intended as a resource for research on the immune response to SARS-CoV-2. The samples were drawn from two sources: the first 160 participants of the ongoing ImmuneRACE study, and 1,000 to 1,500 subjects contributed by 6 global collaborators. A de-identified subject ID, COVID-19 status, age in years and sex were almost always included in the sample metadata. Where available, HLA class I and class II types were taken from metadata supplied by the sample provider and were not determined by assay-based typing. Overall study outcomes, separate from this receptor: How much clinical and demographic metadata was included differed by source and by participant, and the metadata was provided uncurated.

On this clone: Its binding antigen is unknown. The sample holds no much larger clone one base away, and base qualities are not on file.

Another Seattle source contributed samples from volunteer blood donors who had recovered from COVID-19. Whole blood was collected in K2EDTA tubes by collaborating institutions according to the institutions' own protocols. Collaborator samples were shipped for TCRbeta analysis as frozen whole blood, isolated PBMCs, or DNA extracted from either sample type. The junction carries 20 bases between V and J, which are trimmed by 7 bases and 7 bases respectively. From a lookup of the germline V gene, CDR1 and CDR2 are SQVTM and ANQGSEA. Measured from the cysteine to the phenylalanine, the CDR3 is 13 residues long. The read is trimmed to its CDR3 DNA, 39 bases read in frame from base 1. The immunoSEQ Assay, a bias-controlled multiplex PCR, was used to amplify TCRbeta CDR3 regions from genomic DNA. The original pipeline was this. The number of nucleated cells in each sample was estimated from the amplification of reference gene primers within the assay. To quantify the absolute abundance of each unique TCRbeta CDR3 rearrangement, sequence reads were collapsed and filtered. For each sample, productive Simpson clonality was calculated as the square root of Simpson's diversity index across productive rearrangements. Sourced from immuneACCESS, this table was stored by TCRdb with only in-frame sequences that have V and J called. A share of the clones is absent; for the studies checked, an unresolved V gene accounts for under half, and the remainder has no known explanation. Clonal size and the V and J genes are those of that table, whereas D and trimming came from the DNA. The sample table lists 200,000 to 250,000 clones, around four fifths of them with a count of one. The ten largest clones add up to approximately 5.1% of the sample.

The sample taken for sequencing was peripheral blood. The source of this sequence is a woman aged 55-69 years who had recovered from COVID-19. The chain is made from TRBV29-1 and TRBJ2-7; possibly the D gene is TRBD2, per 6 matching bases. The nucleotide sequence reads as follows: TGCAGCGCCGAAGGAGGGGCCGGGGAAGAGCAGTACTTC. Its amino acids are CSAEGGAGEEQYF.